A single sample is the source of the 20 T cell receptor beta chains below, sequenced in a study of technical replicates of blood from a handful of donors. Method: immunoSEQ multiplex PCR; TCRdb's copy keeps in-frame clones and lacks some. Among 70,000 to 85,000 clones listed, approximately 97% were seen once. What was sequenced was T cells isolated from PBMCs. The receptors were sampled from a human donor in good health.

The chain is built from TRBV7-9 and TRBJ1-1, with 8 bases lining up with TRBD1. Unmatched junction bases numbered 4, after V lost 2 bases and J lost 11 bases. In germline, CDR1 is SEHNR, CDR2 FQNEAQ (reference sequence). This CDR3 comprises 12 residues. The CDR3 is CASSLSTGVAFF. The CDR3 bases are TGTGCCAGCAGCTTATCGACAGGGGTGGCTTTCTTT.

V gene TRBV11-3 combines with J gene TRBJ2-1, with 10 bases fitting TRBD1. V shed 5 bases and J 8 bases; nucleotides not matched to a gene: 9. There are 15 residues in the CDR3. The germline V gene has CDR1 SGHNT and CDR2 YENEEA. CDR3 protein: CASSTQGQGTDEQFF. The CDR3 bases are TGTGCCAGCAGCACCCAGGGACAGGGGACCGATGAGCAGTTCTTC.

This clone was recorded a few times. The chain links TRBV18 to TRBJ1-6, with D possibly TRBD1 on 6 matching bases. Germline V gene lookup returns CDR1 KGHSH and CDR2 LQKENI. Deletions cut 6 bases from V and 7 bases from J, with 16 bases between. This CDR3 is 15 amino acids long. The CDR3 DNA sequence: TGTGCCAGCTCGCTAAACAGGGATTTCAATTCACCCCTCCACTTT. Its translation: CASSLNRDFNSPLHF.

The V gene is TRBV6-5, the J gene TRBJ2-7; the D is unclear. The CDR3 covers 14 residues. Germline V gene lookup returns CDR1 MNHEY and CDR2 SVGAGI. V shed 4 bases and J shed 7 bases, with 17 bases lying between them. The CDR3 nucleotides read TGTGCCAGCAGTTTTAGCTCCGAGGCCCTGGAGCAGTACTTC. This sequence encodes CASSFSSEALEQYF.

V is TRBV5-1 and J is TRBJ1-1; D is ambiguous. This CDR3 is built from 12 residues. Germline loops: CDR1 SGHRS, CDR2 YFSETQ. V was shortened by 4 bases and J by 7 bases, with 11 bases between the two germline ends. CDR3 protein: CASSRSSHEAFF. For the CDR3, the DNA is TGCGCCAGCAGCCGATCATCACATGAAGCTTTCTTT.

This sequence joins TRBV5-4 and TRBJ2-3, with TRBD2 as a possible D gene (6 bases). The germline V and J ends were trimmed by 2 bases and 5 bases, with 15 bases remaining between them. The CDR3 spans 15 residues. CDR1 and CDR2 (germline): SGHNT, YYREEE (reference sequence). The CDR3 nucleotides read TGTGCCAGCAGCTTATCTGACGGGAGTGGAGATACGCAGTATTTT. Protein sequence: CASSLSDGSGDTQYF.

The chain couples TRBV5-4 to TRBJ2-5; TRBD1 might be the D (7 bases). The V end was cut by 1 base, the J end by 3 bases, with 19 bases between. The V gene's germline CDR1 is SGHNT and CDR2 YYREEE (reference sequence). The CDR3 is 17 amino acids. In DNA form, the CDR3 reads TGTGCCAGCAGCTTGCCCCCGGGGCAGGGGGAGGAAGAGACCCAGTACTTC. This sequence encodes CASSLPPGQGEEETQYF.

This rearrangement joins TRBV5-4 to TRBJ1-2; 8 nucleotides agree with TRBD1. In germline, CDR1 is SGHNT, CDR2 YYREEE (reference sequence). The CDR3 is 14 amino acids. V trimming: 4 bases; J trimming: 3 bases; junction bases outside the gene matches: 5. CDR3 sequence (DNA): TGTGCCAGCAGCATAAAGACAGGGGACTATGGCTACACCTTC. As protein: CASSIKTGDYGYTF.

This chain's CDR3 is CASSDSVGGKLNQPQHF. The DNA of the CDR3 is TGTGCCAGCAGTGACTCGGTTGGAGGCAAACTCAATCAGCCCCAGCATTTT. V is TRBV6-4 and J is TRBJ1-5; the D is unclear. There are 17 residues in the CDR3. The V end was cut by 0 bases, the J end by 3 bases, with 15 bases between. In germline, CDR1 is MRHNA, CDR2 SNTAGT.

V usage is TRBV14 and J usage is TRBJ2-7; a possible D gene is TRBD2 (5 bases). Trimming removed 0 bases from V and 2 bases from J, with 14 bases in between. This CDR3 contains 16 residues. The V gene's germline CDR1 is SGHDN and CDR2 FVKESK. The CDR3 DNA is TGTGCCAGCAGCCAAGATTCGGGGTTCAGACCCTACGAGCAGTACTTC. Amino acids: CASSQDSGFRPYEQYF.

The CDR3 coding sequence is TGTGCCAGCAGCGACGACACGGTGGCTTTCTTT. It codes for CASSDDTVAFF. The rearrangement links TRBV9 to TRBJ1-1; D gene unclear. The CDR3 length is 11 residues. V gave up 3 bases and J gave up 11 bases, with 11 bases separating them. The germline gives CDR1 SGDLS, CDR2 YYNGEE.

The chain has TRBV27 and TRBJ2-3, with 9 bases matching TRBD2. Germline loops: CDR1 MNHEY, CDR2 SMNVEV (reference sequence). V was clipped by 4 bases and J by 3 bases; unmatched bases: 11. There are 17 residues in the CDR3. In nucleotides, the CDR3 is TGTGCCAGCAGTTCCCCGTCTCTAGCGGGGATTACAGATACGCAGTATTTT. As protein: CASSSPSLAGITDTQYF.

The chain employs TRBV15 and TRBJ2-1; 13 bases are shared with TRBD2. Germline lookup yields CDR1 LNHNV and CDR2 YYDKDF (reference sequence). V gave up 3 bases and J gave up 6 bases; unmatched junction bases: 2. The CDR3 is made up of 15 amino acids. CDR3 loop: CATSRRTSGGNEQFF. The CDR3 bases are TGTGCCACCAGCAGGAGGACTAGCGGGGGCAATGAGCAGTTCTTC.

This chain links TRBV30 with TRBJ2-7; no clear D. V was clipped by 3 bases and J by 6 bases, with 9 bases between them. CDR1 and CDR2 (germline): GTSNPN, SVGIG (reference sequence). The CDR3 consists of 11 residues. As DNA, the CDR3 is TGTGCCTGGAGCCCAGCGATCGAGCAGTACTTC. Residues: CAWSPAIEQYF.

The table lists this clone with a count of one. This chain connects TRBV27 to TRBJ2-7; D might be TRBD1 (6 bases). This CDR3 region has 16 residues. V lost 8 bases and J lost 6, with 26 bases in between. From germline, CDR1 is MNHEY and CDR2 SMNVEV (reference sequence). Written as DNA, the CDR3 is TGTGCCAGCTCCAGCCGGGACACCCTACGAGGGAGCGAGCAGTACTTC. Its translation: CASSSRDTLRGSEQYF.

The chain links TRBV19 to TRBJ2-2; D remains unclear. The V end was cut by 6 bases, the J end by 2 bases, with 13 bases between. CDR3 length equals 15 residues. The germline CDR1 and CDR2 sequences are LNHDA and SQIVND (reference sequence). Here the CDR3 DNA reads TGTGCCAGTAGCCCCTGGAGAGTAAACACCGGGGAGCTGTTTTTT. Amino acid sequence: CASSPWRVNTGELFF.

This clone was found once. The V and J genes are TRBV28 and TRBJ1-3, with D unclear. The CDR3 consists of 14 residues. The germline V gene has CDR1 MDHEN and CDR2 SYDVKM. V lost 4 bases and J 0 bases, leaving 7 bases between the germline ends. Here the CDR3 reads CASSSQNSGNTIYF. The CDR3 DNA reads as TGTGCCAGCAGTTCACAGAACTCTGGAAACACCATATATTTT.

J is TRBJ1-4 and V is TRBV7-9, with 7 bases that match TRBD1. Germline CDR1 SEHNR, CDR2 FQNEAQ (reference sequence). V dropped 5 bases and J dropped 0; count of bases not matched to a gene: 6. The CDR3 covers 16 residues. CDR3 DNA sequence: TGTGCCAGCAGCCAAGACAGGGCTACAACTAATGAAAAACTGTTTTTT. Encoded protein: CASSQDRATTNEKLFF.

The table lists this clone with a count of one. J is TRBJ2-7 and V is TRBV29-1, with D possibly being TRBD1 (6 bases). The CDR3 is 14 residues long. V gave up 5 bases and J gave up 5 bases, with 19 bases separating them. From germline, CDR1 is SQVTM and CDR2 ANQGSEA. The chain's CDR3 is CSVSRTAMPHEQYF. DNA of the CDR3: TGCAGCGTTAGTCGGACAGCTATGCCCCACGAGCAGTACTTC.

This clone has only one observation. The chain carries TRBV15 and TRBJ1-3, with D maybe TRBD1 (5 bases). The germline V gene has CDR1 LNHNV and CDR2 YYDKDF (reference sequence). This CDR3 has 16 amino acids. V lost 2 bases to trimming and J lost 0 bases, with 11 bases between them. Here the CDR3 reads CATSRSVDSSGNTIYF. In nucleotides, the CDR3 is TGTGCCACCAGCAGAAGCGTAGACAGCTCTGGAAACACCATATATTTT.